This T cell receptor beta chain derives from a study of blood T cell repertoires in COVID-19 (dated by TCRdb to the early 2020s). At the level of the whole study: Samples from collaborators originated in the United States, Italy and Spain and spanned both the acute and convalescent phases of COVID-19. The prospective study material was composed of cDNA or gDNA derived from T cells, B-cell-depleted T cells, or PBMCs. Subjects who had been exposed to COVID-19, were actively infected with it, or had recovered from it provided the deeply sampled blood TCRbeta repertoires that made up the dataset. The repertoires were made available in a free public database intended to serve as a resource for research on the immune response to SARS-CoV-2. Samples came from the ongoing ImmuneRACE study (first 160 participants) plus 1,254 subjects from 6 global collaborators. The sample metadata nearly always contained a de-identified subject ID, COVID-19 status, age in years and sex. HLA class I and class II types, where available, came from metadata supplied by the sample provider rather than from assay-based typing.

On the study overall, not on this receptor specifically: The amount of clinical and demographic metadata varied by source and participant and was provided uncurated.

The collaborating institutions used their own protocols to collect whole blood in K2EDTA tubes. For TCRbeta analysis, collaborators shipped samples in one of three forms: frozen whole blood, isolated PBMCs, or DNA extracted from either of those sample types. TCRbeta CDR3 regions were amplified from genomic DNA by means of the immunoSEQ Assay, a bias-controlled multiplex PCR. The original methods were these. Within the assay, amplification of reference gene primers was used to estimate how many nucleated cells each sample contained. To quantify the absolute abundance of each unique TCRbeta CDR3 rearrangement, sequence reads were collapsed and filtered. For each sample, productive Simpson clonality was calculated as the square root of Simpson's diversity index across productive rearrangements. In TCRdb, the immuneACCESS table is reduced to in-frame sequences with V and J assigned. These tables do not hold every clone; where another copy was compared, an unresolved V gene accounts for under half, and the others remain unexplained. V and J calls plus clone size are reproduced from that table; the DNA served to infer D and trimming. The sample table shows about 83,000 clones, and roughly 88% are seen once. The ten largest account for under 8.5% of the sample.

A word on this clone: Its antigen is still unknown. The input lacks base qualities; no much larger clone sits a single base away.

There are 18 amino acids in the CDR3, from cysteine to phenylalanine inclusive. The DNA shown is the 54-base CDR3, in frame from base 1. As encoded in the germline V gene, CDR1 is KGHSH while CDR2 is LQKENI. Trimming removed 6 bases from V and 1 base from J; the gene matches leave 16 bases unexplained. This receptor was obtained from a man aged 45-60 years with active COVID-19. The rearrangement combines TRBV18 with TRBJ2-5, and TRBD1 aligns with 8 junction nucleotides. Sequencing was done on a sample of peripheral blood. The DNA sequence is given as TGTGCCAGCTCCCCCAGCGACAGGGGAGATTTTGGCCAAGAGACCCAGTACTTC. Its translation reads: CASSPSDRGDFGQETQYF.